The text below deals with one TCR beta chain. Its antigen is currently not known. No per-base quality is available; no much larger clone lies one base away. In the same sample, other DNA sequences code for this CDR3. Samples from volunteer blood donors who had recovered from COVID-19 were contributed by a second Seattle source. Collaborating institutions collected whole blood in K2EDTA tubes following their own protocols. For TCRbeta analysis, collaborators shipped samples as frozen whole blood, isolated PBMCs, or DNA extracted from either of those sample types. The sample belongs to a study of blood T cell repertoires in COVID-19 (TCRdb year 2020). Regarding the complete study: The collaborator samples originated in the United States, Italy and Spain and spanned the acute and convalescent phases of COVID-19. The material from the prospective study consisted of cDNA or gDNA derived from T cells, B-cell-depleted T cells, or PBMCs. The dataset comprised deeply sampled blood TCRbeta repertoires from subjects exposed to, actively infected with, or recovered from COVID-19. The repertoires were made available in a free public database intended to serve as a resource for research on the immune response to SARS-CoV-2. Samples came from the ongoing ImmuneRACE study (first 160 participants) plus 1,254 subjects from 6 global collaborators. Sample metadata almost always included a de-identified subject ID, COVID-19 status, age in years and sex. Where available, HLA class I and class II types were taken from metadata supplied by the sample provider and were not determined by assay-based typing.

The CDR3 starts with the cysteine, ends with the phenylalanine, and has 15 residues. Solely the CDR3 DNA is kept, with 45 bases framed from the first base. The germline V gene supplies CDR1 MNHEY and CDR2 SVGEGT. Trimming removed 3 bases from V and 4 bases from J, leaving 13 bases between the germline ends. TCRbeta CDR3 regions were amplified from genomic DNA using the immunoSEQ Assay, a bias-controlled multiplex PCR. In the authors' own workflow: The number of nucleated cells in each sample was estimated by amplification of reference gene primers within the assay. To quantify the absolute abundance of each unique TCRbeta CDR3 rearrangement, sequence reads were collapsed and filtered. For each sample, productive Simpson clonality was calculated as the square root of Simpson's diversity index over productive rearrangements. TCRdb took this table from immuneACCESS and kept in-frame rearrangements with V and J called. Such tables lack part of the clones; where checked against another copy, unresolved V genes explain under half of the gap, and the rest is unexplained. The V and J calls and clone size are taken from that table; D and trimming were inferred from the DNA. The sample data list around 140,000 clones, and about nine tenths of these were observed just once. The top ten clones comprise around 40% of the sample.

Here is what the overall study found, with its caveats: The quantity of clinical and demographic metadata differed by source and by participant and was supplied without curation.

Input material: peripheral blood. This chain is built from TRBV6-2 or TRBV6-3 and TRBJ2-1, with a weak D call of TRBD2 (7 bases match). The TCR comes from a man aged 50 or older who had recovered from COVID-19. The nucleotide sequence reads as follows: TGTGCCAGCAGTTATTCGGCGGGGGCATACAATGAGCAGTTCTTC. This is translated as CASSYSAGAYNEQFF.